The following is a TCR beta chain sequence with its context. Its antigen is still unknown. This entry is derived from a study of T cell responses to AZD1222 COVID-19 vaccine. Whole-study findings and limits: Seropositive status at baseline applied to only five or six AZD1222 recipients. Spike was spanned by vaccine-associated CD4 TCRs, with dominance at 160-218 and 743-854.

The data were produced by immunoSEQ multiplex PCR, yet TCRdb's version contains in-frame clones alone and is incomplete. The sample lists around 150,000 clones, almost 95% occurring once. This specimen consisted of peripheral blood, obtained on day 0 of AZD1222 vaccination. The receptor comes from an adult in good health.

The CDR3 loop is CASTNADRDVQPQHF. The CDR3 DNA sequence: TGTGCCAGCACCAATGCCGACAGGGACGTTCAGCCCCAGCATTTT. The chain joins TRBV6-5 to TRBJ1-5; 7 bases line up with TRBD1. Germline loops: CDR1 MNHEY, CDR2 SVGAGI. Losses at the gene ends were 7 bases for V and 6 bases for J; bases not matched to a gene: 12. This CDR3 has 15 residues.